The TCR beta chain under discussion was sequenced for a study of control samples from healthy donors and cancer patients. This CDR3 has 12 residues. Some clones are missing from TCRdb's copy, which holds only in-frame ones; the method was immunoSEQ multiplex PCR. Altogether roughly 90,000 clones are present, approximately 82% being singletons, with the ten largest covering approximately 9.4%. The material sequenced was blood. The TCR originated in a woman in her fifties or sixties in good health. This chain uses TRBV21-1 with TRBJ1-5. TRBV21-1 is assigned pseudogene status. The CDR3, as DNA: TGTGCCAGCCGCCCAGGGAGCGAGCCCCAGCATTTT. This translates into CASRPGSEPQHF.